These 19 T cell receptor beta chains came from one sample sequenced in a study of blood T cell repertoires in COVID-19. The repertoire was sequenced with immunoSEQ multiplex PCR; TCRdb's copy has only in-frame clones and lacks some. The sample shows under 50,000 clones, roughly 86% of them seen only once. Sequencing was done on a sample of peripheral blood. The receptor source for this set is a human donor in a cohort sampled during active COVID-19.

The chain recombines TRBV4-3 with TRBJ2-3; TRBD1 is a possible D gene (6 bases). Germline CDR1 is LGHNA and CDR2 is YSLEER. Trimming cost V 3 bases and J 0 bases, with 10 bases left between them. CDR3 length: 15 amino acids. The CDR3 protein is CASSHSGASTDTQYF. CDR3 coding DNA: TGCGCCAGCAGCCACTCAGGGGCCAGCACAGATACGCAGTATTTT.

The rearrangement joins TRBV28 to TRBJ1-5, with a possible D match to TRBD1 (6 bases). Trimming stripped 7 bases from V and 6 bases from J, with 16 bases between. The CDR3 extends over 14 amino acids. From germline, CDR1 is MDHEN and CDR2 SYDVKM. CDR3: CASKSGVTRQPQHF. The CDR3 DNA sequence: TGTGCCAGCAAGTCAGGGGTCACCCGTCAGCCCCAGCATTTT.

J is TRBJ1-5 and V is TRBV15; D not certain. V lost 1 base and J lost 2, with 6 bases in between. This CDR3 has 14 amino acids. Germline CDR1 and CDR2: LNHNV and YYDKDF (reference sequence). CDR3 bases: TGTGCCACCAGCAGAGGCACTGGCAATCAGCCCCAGCATTTT. This translates into CATSRGTGNQPQHF.

The rearrangement joins TRBV18 to TRBJ2-7, with 7 positions matching TRBD1. The CDR3 sequence is 13 residues long. Germline CDR1 and CDR2: KGHSH and LQKENI. V was clipped by 3 bases and J by 6 bases; unmatched bases: 5. The CDR3 sequence: CASSPRDRSEQYF. CDR3 DNA sequence: TGTGCCAGCTCACCCAGGGACAGATCCGAGCAGTACTTC.

This clone was found a few times. The chain combines TRBV5-1 with TRBJ1-1; TRBD1 might be the D (5 bases). The germline CDR1 and CDR2 sequences are SGHRS and YFSETQ. V gave up 5 bases and J gave up 3 bases, with 8 bases separating them. The CDR3 runs to 12 residues. The CDR3 spells CASRPGDTEAFF. In nucleotides, the CDR3 is TGCGCCAGCAGACCGGGGGACACTGAAGCTTTCTTT.

The chain is built from TRBV7-2 and TRBJ2-5; 8 bases agree with TRBD1. CDR1 is SGHTA, CDR2 FQGNSA, per germline. J lost 4 bases, V lost 3 bases, and 13 bases had no gene match. CDR3 length: 17 amino acids. The CDR3 region is CASSFTPGQALRETQYF. The CDR3, as DNA: TGTGCCAGCAGCTTCACCCCGGGACAGGCCCTGCGAGAGACCCAGTACTTC.

This clone has just one count. The chain links TRBV7-2 to TRBJ2-1; 12 bases align to TRBD2. Trimming took 2 bases from V and 0 from J; bases not matched to a gene: 5. This CDR3 has 18 residues. Germline CDR1 SGHTA, CDR2 FQGNSA. The CDR3 loop reads CASSLKLAGGPSYNEQFF. The CDR3 DNA reads as TGTGCCAGCAGCTTAAAACTAGCGGGAGGCCCCTCCTACAATGAGCAGTTCTTC.

The chain is built from TRBV9 and TRBJ1-1; 7 bases are a match to TRBD1. The germline gives CDR1 SGDLS, CDR2 YYNGEE. The CDR3 contains 19 residues. The trim removed 4 bases at V and 1 base at J, leaving 19 bases unmatched. CDR3 bases: TGTGCCAGCAGCTCGAGACCCTCGGGACAGAGAAGGTCGAACACTGAAGCTTTCTTT. Translating gives CASSSRPSGQRRSNTEAFF.

The rearrangement joins TRBV30 to TRBJ2-6; D is possibly TRBD2 (5 bases). Trimming stripped 2 bases from V and 5 bases from J, with 13 bases between. The CDR3 length is 15 residues. Per the germline V gene, CDR1 is GTSNPN and CDR2 is SVGIG (reference sequence). Here the CDR3 reads CAWSTAALRANVLTF. The CDR3 region has the DNA TGTGCCTGGAGTACAGCGGCTCTACGGGCCAACGTCCTGACTTTC.

By share, this clone counts as medium-sized (0.01 to 0.1%). V and J are TRBV7-9 and TRBJ2-7, with 8 bases matching TRBD1. V was clipped by 1 base and J by 5 bases; unmatched bases: 4. This CDR3 spans 14 amino acids. Per the germline V gene, CDR1 is SEHNR and CDR2 is FQNEAQ (reference sequence). The CDR3, as DNA: TGTGCCAGCAGCTTAGGTGACAGGGGTAACGAGCAGTACTTC. Translation gives CASSLGDRGNEQYF.

This clone was observed once. V and J are TRBV12-5 and TRBJ2-1; no reliable D call. CDR1 LGHNT and CDR2 FRNRAP come from the germline V gene. The CDR3 extends over 12 amino acids. V was clipped by 0 bases and J by 9 bases, with 6 bases between them. The CDR3 loop reads CASGLVFGEQFF. For the CDR3, the DNA is TGTGCTAGTGGTTTGGTATTCGGTGAGCAGTTCTTC.

The J gene is TRBJ1-2, the V gene TRBV6-6; 7 bases are shared with TRBD1. The ends lost 6 bases at V and 5 bases at J; junction bases unmatched: 12. CDR1 is MNHNY and CDR2 is SVGAGI in the germline V gene (reference sequence). This CDR3 region has 15 residues. The CDR3 region is CASRRLIRGLYGYTF. The DNA for the CDR3 is TGTGCCAGCAGACGCCTCATCAGGGGGTTGTATGGCTACACCTTC.

This clone was recorded a few times. Other DNA sequences within the sample encode an identical CDR3. V is TRBV12-5 and J is TRBJ1-3, with D unresolved. Germline-derived CDR1 and CDR2 are LGHNT and FRNRAP. The CDR3 runs to 13 residues. The V and J ends lost 9 bases and 0 bases respectively, with 9 bases between them. CDR3 bases: TGTGCTAGCGGAGGCGGCTCTGGAAACACCATATATTTT. Its protein product is CASGGGSGNTIYF.

This rearrangement joins TRBV27 to TRBJ1-5; D perhaps matches TRBD1 (5 bases). The CDR3 is 15 residues long. Germline-derived CDR1 and CDR2 are MNHEY and SMNVEV (reference sequence). V was trimmed by 4 bases and J by 2 bases, leaving 12 bases between them. CDR3 DNA sequence: TGTGCCAGCAGTTCAGCTGGGGGGGGCAATCAGCCCCAGCATTTT. This encodes CASSSAGGGNQPQHF.

Written as DNA, the CDR3 is TGTGCTAGTGGTTGGGGCGGCAGCGGGGACAATGAGCAGTTCTTC. Residues: CASGWGGSGDNEQFF. The rearrangement joins TRBV12-5 to TRBJ2-1; 7 positions match TRBD2. The V gene end was trimmed by 4 bases and the J gene end by 5 bases; junction bases not matched to a gene: 8. The CDR3 length is 15 residues. Germline V CDR1 and CDR2: LGHNT, FRNRAP.

The chain is built from TRBV11-2 and TRBJ2-3, with a tentative D call TRBD1 (5 bases). V dropped 1 base and J dropped 0 bases, with 11 bases sitting between them. The CDR3 loop spans 16 amino acids. The germline V gene encodes CDR1 SGHAT and CDR2 FQNNGV. The CDR3 bases are TGTGCCAGCAGCTTAGGGACAATCGGGAGCACAGATACGCAGTATTTT. This gives the protein CASSLGTIGSTDTQYF. Together with reference TRBV11-2 and TRBJ2-3, the CDR3 gives the full variable domain: EAGVAQSPRYKIIEKRQSVAFWCNPISGHATLYWYQQILGQGPKLLIQFQNNGVVDDSQLPKDRFSAERLKGVDSTLKIQPAKLEDSAVYLCASSLGTIGSTDTQYFGPGTRLTVL.

In DNA, the CDR3 is TGTGCCAGCAGTGAAGCGGTGAGACAGGGCGGCAATCAGCCCCAGCATTTT. Amino acid sequence: CASSEAVRQGGNQPQHF. The chain links TRBV6-1 to TRBJ1-5; 7 nucleotides line up with TRBD1. V dropped 0 bases and J dropped 2; count of bases not matched to a gene: 7. The CDR3 has 17 residues. Germline CDR1 is MNHNS and CDR2 is SASEGT.

The V and J genes are TRBV5-1 and TRBJ2-7; D may be TRBD1 (5 bases). The CDR3 spans 15 residues. Germline loops: CDR1 SGHRS, CDR2 YFSETQ. The V gene lost 0 bases and the J gene lost 9 bases, with 19 bases spanning the gap. The CDR3 DNA reads as TGCGCCAGCAGCTTGGGGATCAACAGGATGGGGTTGCAGTACTTC. This sequence encodes CASSLGINRMGLQYF.

The chain couples TRBV7-9 to TRBJ1-2, with D possibly TRBD1 on 6 matching bases. Looked up from germline, CDR1 is SEHNR and CDR2 is FQNEAQ (reference sequence). With 6 bases removed from V and 3 bases from J, the gap between germline ends came to 17 bases. The length of the CDR3 is 15 residues. CDR3 sequence (DNA): TGTGCCAGCAGAAAAGATCGGGCAGGGGACTATGGCTACACCTTC. Translation: CASRKDRAGDYGYTF.